This T cell receptor (beta chain) emerged from a study of blood T cells in healthy people across ages. A second about 7 to 12 cycle PCR used barcoded and J-beta primers. TCRdb recomputed calls from the 5' RACE reads with MiXCR, one row per CDR3 protein. Of 450,000 to 600,000 distinct CDR3 sequences listed, 25% to 35% were seen once; the top ten hold under 4.5%. Trimming took 3 bases from V and 2 from J, leaving 10 bases between them. Germline values: CDR1 DFQATT, CDR2 SNEGSKA (reference sequence). The CDR3 length is 14 residues. Each sample provided at least 5 micrograms of extracted total RNA. These data were also reused for a study on T cells of mothers and their children. In that study: Donation came from a few healthy Caucasian mothers together with their six children. Barcodes and 2-4 random nucleotides were added by M1S in the second PCR. An overlap that was slightly higher, though non-significant, was seen in related mother-child pairs versus unrelated pairs.

This sequence was found in a boy aged 2 to 10 in good health. The specimen sequenced was blood. The chain combines TRBV20-1 with TRBJ2-2; the D is unclear. CDR3 sequence reads: CSASSSGNTGELFF. The CDR3 DNA reads TGCAGTGCTAGTAGCTCAGGAAACACCGGGGAGCTGTTTTTT.